This is a list of T cell receptor beta chains from one sample in a study of blood T cell repertoires in COVID-19. Data came from immunoSEQ multiplex PCR; TCRdb stores just in-frame clones and leaves some out. The repertoire includes about 240,000 clones, 75% to 85% of them detected once, and 12% sits in the top ten. Sequencing input: peripheral blood. These receptors all come from a woman aged 60-70 years with active or convalescent COVID-19. Each CDR3 is given with its conserved first and last residue. Each record gives: J gene, D gene, V gene, clone size, CDR3 protein, CDR3 DNA. The D gene is left open where the match is weak. Only part of the rows carry a size: once, few, many, or a class if the clone is expanded.

>TRBJ1-3|-|TRBV5-6|few
CASSLGQFDTIYF
TGTGCCAGCAGCTTGGGACAGTTCGACACCATATATTTT
>TRBJ1-5|TRBD1|TRBV6-6|-
CASTDRGGGNQPQHF
TGTGCCAGCACAGACAGGGGAGGTGGCAATCAGCCCCAGCATTTT
>TRBJ1-4|-|TRBV4-1|-
CASSQWSRREKLFF
TGCGCCAGCAGCCAGTGGAGTAGGCGGGAAAAACTGTTTTTT
>TRBJ1-2|-|TRBV4-3|-
CASSQDRAGPKLNYGYTF
TGCGCCAGCAGCCAAGATAGAGCAGGGCCCAAACTTAACTATGGCTACACCTTC
>TRBJ1-4|-|TRBV12-3/TRBV12-4|-
CASRGAANEKLFF
TGTGCCAGCAGGGGGGCAGCTAATGAAAAACTGTTTTTT
>TRBJ2-3|-|TRBV2|-
CASSETGNTDTQYF
TGTGCCAGCAGTGAAACGGGGAACACAGATACGCAGTATTTT
>TRBJ2-5|TRBD1|TRBV6-5|-
CASRLGQGWETQYF
TGTGCCAGCAGGCTGGGACAGGGGTGGGAGACCCAGTACTTC
>TRBJ1-1|TRBD1|TRBV2|-
CASKGYGAGGAETEAFF
TGTGCCAGCAAAGGGTACGGGGCAGGGGGCGCGGAGACTGAAGCTTTCTTT
>TRBJ2-7|TRBD1|TRBV7-2|-
CASSSRQGIFYEQYF
TGTGCCAGCAGCTCCCGACAGGGTATCTTCTACGAGCAGTACTTC
>TRBJ2-7|TRBD2|TRBV19|-
CASSYRRGGSYEQYF
TGTGCCAGTAGTTATCGTCGGGGGGGCTCCTACGAGCAGTACTTC
>TRBJ2-1|TRBD2|TRBV6-2/TRBV6-3|once
CASSDPGLAGGFF
TGTGCCAGCAGTGACCCGGGACTAGCGGGGGGGTTCTTC
>TRBJ1-3|-|TRBV3-1/TRBV3-2|-
CASKGQTGDTIYF
TGTGCCAGCAAGGGACAAACTGGGGACACCATATATTTT
>TRBJ2-3|-|TRBV11-1|-
CASSLGGTDTQYF
TGTGCCAGCAGCCTCGGGGGCACAGATACGCAGTATTTT
>TRBJ1-2|TRBD1|TRBV5-4|once
CASSSAGDRANYGYTF
TGTGCCAGCAGCTCGGCCGGGGACAGAGCTAACTATGGCTACACCTTC
>TRBJ2-7|-|TRBV27|-
CASSSRGGYYEQYF
TGTGCCAGCAGTTCCCGGGGAGGCTACTACGAGCAGTACTTC
>TRBJ1-4|-|TRBV5-1|-
CASSRDTFNEKLFF
TGCGCCAGCAGCCGGGACACATTTAATGAAAAACTGTTTTTT
>TRBJ1-6|-|TRBV6-5|-
CASSPTGTNNSPLHF
TGTGCCAGCAGCCCGACAGGAACGAATAATTCACCCCTCCACTTT
>TRBJ2-2|-|TRBV5-1|-
CASRPTGLNTGELFF
TGCGCCAGCAGGCCGACAGGCCTGAACACCGGGGAGCTGTTTTTT
>TRBJ2-7|-|TRBV5-6|-
CASSGYGTPSSYEQYF
TGTGCCAGCAGCGGCTACGGGACACCCAGCTCCTACGAGCAGTACTTC
>TRBJ1-2|-|TRBV12-3/TRBV12-4|-
CASSPQIYGYTF
TGTGCCAGCAGCCCTCAGATATATGGCTACACCTTC
>TRBJ2-7|TRBD2|TRBV3-1/TRBV3-2|-
CASSQDSGTSTFF
TGTGCCAGCAGCCAGGACTCCGGGACTAGTACATTCTTC
>TRBJ1-5|-|TRBV6-2/TRBV6-3|-
CASSSRGGVIFNQPQHF
TGTGCCAGCAGTTCCCGGGGGGGTGTCATCTTCAATCAGCCCCAGCATTTT
>TRBJ1-2|-|TRBV7-9|-
CASSVGALAYGYTF
TGTGCCAGCAGCGTAGGGGCTCTGGCCTATGGCTACACCTTC
>TRBJ1-4|-|TRBV12-1|-
CASTPGSTNEKLFF
TGTGCCAGCACCCCGGGATCGACTAATGAAAAACTGTTTTTT
>TRBJ1-5|TRBD1|TRBV10-3|-
CAISQRQGSNQPQHF
TGTGCCATCAGCCAACGACAGGGCTCCAATCAGCCCCAGCATTTT
>TRBJ2-1|-|TRBV27|-
CASLLLPSSYNEQFF
TGTGCCAGCCTCCTCCTGCCTAGCTCCTACAATGAGCAGTTCTTC
>TRBJ1-2|TRBD1|TRBV5-1|once
CASSLQEGQGNGYTF
TGCGCCAGCAGCTTACAAGAGGGACAGGGTAATGGCTACACCTTC
>TRBJ2-3|TRBD2|TRBV7-3|-
CASSRDYPTDTQYF
TGTGCCAGCAGCCGGGACTACCCTACAGATACGCAGTATTTT
>TRBJ1-2|TRBD1|TRBV4-2|-
CASSPSQLTGGDYTF
TGTGCCAGCAGCCCTTCTCAACTCACAGGGGGCGACTACACCTTC
>TRBJ1-5|-|TRBV2|-
CASSDSFSNQPQHF
TGTGCCAGCAGTGACAGTTTCTCCAATCAGCCCCAGCATTTT
>TRBJ1-2|TRBD1|TRBV7-9|-
CASRQESTGDYGYTF
TGTGCCAGCAGGCAAGAATCGACAGGGGACTATGGCTACACCTTC
>TRBJ2-4|-|TRBV18|-
CASSPPVGLGPKNIQYF
TGTGCCAGCTCACCACCGGTGGGTCTGGGGCCCAAAAACATTCAGTACTTC
>TRBJ1-1|-|TRBV5-1|-
CASSLEVGGPNTEAFF
TGCGCCAGCAGCTTGGAGGTTGGGGGCCCTAACACTGAAGCTTTCTTT
>TRBJ1-3|TRBD1|TRBV19|-
CASRQGMTGGNTIYF
TGTGCCAGTAGGCAAGGGATGACAGGGGGAAACACCATATATTTT
>TRBJ1-1|-|TRBV28|-
CASSSPGFGEAFF
TGTGCCAGCAGTTCGCCAGGGTTCGGTGAAGCTTTCTTT
>TRBJ1-6|-|TRBV7-2|once
CASSLDPGGWSSPLHF
TGTGCCAGCAGCTTAGACCCTGGTGGGTGGAGTTCACCCCTCCACTTT
>TRBJ1-1|-|TRBV20-1|-
CSAHWNTEAFF
TGCAGTGCCCACTGGAACACTGAAGCTTTCTTT
>TRBJ2-7|-|TRBV28|-
CASSQSRGDFGQYF
TGTGCCAGCAGCCAATCGCGCGGCGATTTTGGGCAGTACTTC
>TRBJ2-7|-|TRBV10-3|-
CAISGGVSSSYEQYF
TGTGCCATCAGTGGGGGGGTCTCCTCCAGCTACGAGCAGTACTTC
>TRBJ1-1|TRBD1|TRBV5-1|-
CASSSGTGGTEAFF
TGCGCCAGCAGCTCGGGGACAGGAGGGACTGAAGCTTTCTTT
>TRBJ1-4|-|TRBV5-6|-
CASSLNEKLFF
TGTGCCAGCAGCCTGAATGAAAAACTGTTTTTT
>TRBJ1-2|-|TRBV4-3|-
CASSPRGGREDYGYTF
TGCGCCAGCAGCCCCCGGGGAGGTAGGGAAGACTATGGCTACACCTTC
>TRBJ1-6|-|TRBV30|-
CACKTGSNNSPLHF
TGTGCCTGCAAAACAGGAAGCAATAATTCACCCCTCCACTTT
>TRBJ2-3|-|TRBV5-1|-
CASSLEASASTDTQYF
TGCGCCAGCAGCTTGGAGGCTAGCGCCAGCACAGATACGCAGTATTTT
>TRBJ2-5|TRBD2|TRBV6-5|-
CASSYRTSGGETQYF
TGTGCCAGCAGTTACCGGACTAGCGGGGGGGAGACCCAGTACTTC
>TRBJ1-2|TRBD1|TRBV7-2|-
CASSPGTGVSYGYTF
TGTGCCAGCAGCCCCGGGACAGGGGTTTCATATGGCTACACCTTC